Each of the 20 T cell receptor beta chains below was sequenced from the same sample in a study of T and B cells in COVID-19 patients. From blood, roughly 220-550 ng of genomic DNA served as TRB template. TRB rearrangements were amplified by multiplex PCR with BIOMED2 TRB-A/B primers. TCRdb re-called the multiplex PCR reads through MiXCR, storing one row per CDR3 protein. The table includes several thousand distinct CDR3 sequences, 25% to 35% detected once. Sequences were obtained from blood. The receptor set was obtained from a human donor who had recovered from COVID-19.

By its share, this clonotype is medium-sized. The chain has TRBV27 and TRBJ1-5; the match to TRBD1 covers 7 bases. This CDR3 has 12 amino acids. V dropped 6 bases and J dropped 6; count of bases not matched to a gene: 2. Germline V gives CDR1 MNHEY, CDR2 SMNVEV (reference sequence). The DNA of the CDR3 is TGTGCCAGCAGACAGGGGAGTCAGCCCCAGCATTTT. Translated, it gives CASRQGSQPQHF.

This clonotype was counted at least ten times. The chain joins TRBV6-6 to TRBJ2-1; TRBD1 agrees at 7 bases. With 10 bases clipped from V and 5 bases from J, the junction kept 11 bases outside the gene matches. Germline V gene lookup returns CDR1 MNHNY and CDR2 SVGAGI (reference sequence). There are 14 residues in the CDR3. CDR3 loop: CATTLGGPHNEQFF. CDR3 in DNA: TGTGCCACCACCTTAGGGGGCCCCCACAATGAGCAGTTCTTC.

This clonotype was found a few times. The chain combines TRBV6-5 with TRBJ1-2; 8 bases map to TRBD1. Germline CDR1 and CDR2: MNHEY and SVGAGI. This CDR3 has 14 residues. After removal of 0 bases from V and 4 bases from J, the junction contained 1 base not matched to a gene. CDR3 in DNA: TGTGCCAGCAGTTACTCGGACAGGGTCTATGGCTACACCTTC. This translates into CASSYSDRVYGYTF.

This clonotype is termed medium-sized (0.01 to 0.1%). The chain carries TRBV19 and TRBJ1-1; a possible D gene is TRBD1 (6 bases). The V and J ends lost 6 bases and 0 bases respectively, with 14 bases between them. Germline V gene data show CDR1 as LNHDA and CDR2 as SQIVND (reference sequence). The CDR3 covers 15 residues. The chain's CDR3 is CASRPGTIMNTEAFF. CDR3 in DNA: TGTGCCAGTAGACCTGGGACAATCATGAACACTGAAGCTTTCTTT.

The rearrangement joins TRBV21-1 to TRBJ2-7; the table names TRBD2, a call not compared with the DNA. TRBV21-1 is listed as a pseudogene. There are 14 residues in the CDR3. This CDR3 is CASSKGQRTGEQYV. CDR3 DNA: TGTGCCAGCAGCAAAGGGCAGAGGACTGGTGAGCAGTACGTC.

The CDR3 is CASSYSRSGEAFF. The CDR3 DNA reads TGTGCCAGCAGTTACTCGAGGTCAGGAGAAGCTTTCTTT. The chain uses TRBV6-2 or TRBV6-3 and TRBJ1-1; no firm D call. Germline V CDR1 and CDR2: MNHEY, SVGEGT. Trimming took 0 bases from V and 8 from J, leaving 10 bases between them. The CDR3 loop spans 13 amino acids.

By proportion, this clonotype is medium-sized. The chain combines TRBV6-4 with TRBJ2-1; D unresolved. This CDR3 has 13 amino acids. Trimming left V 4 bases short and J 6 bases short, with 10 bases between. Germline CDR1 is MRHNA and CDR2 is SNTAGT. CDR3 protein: CASSAGEINEQFF. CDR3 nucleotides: TGTGCCAGCAGTGCCGGAGAGATCAATGAGCAGTTCTTC.

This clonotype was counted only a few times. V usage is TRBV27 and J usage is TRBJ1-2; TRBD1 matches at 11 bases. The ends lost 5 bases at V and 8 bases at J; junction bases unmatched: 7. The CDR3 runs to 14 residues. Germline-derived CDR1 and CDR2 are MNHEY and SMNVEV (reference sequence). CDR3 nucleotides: TGTGCCAGCAGTGAAGGACAGGGGGCGCGAGGCTACACCTTC. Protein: CASSEGQGARGYTF.

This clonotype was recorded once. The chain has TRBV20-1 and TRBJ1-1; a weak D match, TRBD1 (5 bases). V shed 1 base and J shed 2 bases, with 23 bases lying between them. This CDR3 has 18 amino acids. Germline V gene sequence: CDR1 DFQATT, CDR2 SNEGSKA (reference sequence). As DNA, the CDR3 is TGCAGTGCTAGAGCCTCCCAGGCGGGGGGAGGGTTTAACACTGAAGCTTTCTTT. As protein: CSARASQAGGGFNTEAFF.

The CDR3 bases are TGTGCCAGCAGTGAAGAGGCGGGGGGACATCAAGAGACCCAGTACTTC. Encoded protein: CASSEEAGGHQETQYF. The chain combines TRBV6-1 with TRBJ2-5; 8 bases agree with TRBD2. This CDR3 region has 16 residues. Germline values: CDR1 MNHNS, CDR2 SASEGT. Trimming removed 1 base from V and 2 bases from J; junction bases left unmatched: 6.

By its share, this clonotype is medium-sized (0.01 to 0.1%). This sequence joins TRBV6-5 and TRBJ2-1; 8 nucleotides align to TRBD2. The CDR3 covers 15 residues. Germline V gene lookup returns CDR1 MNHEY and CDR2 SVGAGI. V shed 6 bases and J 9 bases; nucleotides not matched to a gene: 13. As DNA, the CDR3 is TGTGCCAGCAGATCCGACTCGAGCGGGGGTTTTGAGCAGTTCTTC. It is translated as CASRSDSSGGFEQFF.

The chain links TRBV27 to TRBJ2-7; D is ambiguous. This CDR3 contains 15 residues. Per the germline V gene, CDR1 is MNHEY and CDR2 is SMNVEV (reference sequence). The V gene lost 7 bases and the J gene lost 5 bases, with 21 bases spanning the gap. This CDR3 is CASTDRASTPHEQYF. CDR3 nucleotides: TGTGCCAGCACGGACCGGGCCTCAACCCCCCACGAGCAGTACTTC.

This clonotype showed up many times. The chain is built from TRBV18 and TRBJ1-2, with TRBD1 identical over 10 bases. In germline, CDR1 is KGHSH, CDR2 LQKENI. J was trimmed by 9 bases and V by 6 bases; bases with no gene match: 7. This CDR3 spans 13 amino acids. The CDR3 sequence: CASSLGQGDRYTF. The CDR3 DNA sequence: TGTGCCAGCTCTCTCGGACAGGGGGATCGCTACACCTTC.

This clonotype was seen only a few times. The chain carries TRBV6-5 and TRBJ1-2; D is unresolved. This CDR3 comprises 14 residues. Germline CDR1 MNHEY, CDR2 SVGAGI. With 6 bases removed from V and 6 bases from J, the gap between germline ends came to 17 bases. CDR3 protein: CASSGGHSRNGYTF. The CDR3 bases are TGTGCCAGCAGCGGAGGCCACAGTAGGAATGGCTACACCTTC.

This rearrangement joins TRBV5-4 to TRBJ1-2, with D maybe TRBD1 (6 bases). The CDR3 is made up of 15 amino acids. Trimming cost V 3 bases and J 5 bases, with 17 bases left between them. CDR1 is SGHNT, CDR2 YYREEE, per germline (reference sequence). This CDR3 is CASSSLIRGIYGYTF. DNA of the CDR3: TGTGCCAGCAGCTCATTGATCAGGGGCATATATGGCTACACCTTC. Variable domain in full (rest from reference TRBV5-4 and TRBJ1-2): ETGVTQSPTHLIKTRGQQVTLRCSSQSGHNTVSWYQQALGQGPQFIFQYYREEENGRGNFPPRFSGLQFPNYSSELNVNALELDDSALYLCASSSLIRGIYGYTFGSGTRLTVV.

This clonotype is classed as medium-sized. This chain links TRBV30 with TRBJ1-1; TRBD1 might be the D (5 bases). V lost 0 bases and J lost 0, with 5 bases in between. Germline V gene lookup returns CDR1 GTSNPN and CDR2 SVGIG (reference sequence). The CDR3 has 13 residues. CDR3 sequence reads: CAWSVQVNTEAFF. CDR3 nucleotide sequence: TGTGCCTGGAGTGTACAGGTGAACACTGAAGCTTTCTTT. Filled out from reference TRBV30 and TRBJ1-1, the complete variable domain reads SQTIHQWPATLVQPVGSPLSLECTVEGTSNPNLYWYRQAAGRGLQLLFYSVGIGQISSEVPQNLSASRPQDRQFILSSKKLLLSDSGFYLCAWSVQVNTEAFFGQGTRLTVV.

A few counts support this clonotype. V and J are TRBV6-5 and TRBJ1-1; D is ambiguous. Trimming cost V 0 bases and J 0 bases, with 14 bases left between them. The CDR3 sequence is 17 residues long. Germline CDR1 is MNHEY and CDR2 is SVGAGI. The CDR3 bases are TGTGCCAGCAGTTACTCGAAGACTGGGAATTTGAACACTGAAGCTTTCTTT. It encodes CASSYSKTGNLNTEAFF.

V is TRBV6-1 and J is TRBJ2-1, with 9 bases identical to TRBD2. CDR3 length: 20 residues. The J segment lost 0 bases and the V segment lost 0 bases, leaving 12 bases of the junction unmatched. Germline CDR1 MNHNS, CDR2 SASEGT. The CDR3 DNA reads TGTGCCAGCAGTGAAGCATGGGGGACTAGCAATTTATACTCCTACAATGAGCAGTTCTTC. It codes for CASSEAWGTSNLYSYNEQFF.

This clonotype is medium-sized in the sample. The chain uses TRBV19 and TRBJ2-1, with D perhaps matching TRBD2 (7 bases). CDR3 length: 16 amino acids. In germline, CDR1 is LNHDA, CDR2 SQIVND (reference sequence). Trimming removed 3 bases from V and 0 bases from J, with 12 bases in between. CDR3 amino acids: CASSIMAGASYNEQFF. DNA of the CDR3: TGTGCCAGTAGTATTATGGCGGGGGCCTCCTACAATGAGCAGTTCTTC.

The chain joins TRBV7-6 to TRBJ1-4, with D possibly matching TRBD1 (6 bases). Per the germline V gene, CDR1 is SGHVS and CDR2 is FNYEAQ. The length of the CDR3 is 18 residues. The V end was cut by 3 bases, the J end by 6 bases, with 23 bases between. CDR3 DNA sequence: TGTGCCAGCAGCTTGGGCGATGGGGGGGCGCACGAATATGAAAAACTGTTTTTT. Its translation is CASSLGDGGAHEYEKLFF.